One sample yielded the 17 T cell receptor beta chains listed below, sequenced in a study of Ad26.COV2.S vaccination and SARS-CoV-2 variants. Clones were sequenced by immunoSEQ multiplex PCR, and TCRdb holds only the in-frame ones, with some missing. The sample lists 350,000 to 500,000 clones, 89% seen once, with approximately 2.5% in the top ten. Treatment here: over 15 received Ad26.COV2.S at low or high dose, single or two shots; several received placebo; per-sample allocation not given. Each sample was drawn 63 days after the first injection (of vaccine or placebo). This specimen was peripheral blood, taken in a trial of Ad26.COV2.S vaccine versus placebo. The origin of the receptors is a person between 18 and 60 years old who received the Ad26.COV2.S COVID-19 vaccine or a placebo.

V and J are TRBV5-5 and TRBJ1-4; D remains ambiguous. The germline CDR1 and CDR2 sequences are SGHKS and YYEKEE (reference sequence). This CDR3 is built from 14 residues. The germline V and J ends were trimmed by 0 bases and 4 bases, with 7 bases remaining between them. CDR3 nucleotides: TGTGCCAGCAGCTTGGGCCGACGTAATGAAAAACTGTTTTTT. Its translation is CASSLGRRNEKLFF. The full variable domain, with the rest looked up from reference TRBV5-5 and TRBJ1-4, is DAGVTQSPTHLIKTRGQQVTLRCSPISGHKSVSWYQQVLGQGPQFIFQYYEKEERGRGNFPDRFSARQFPNYSSELNVNALLLGDSALYLCASSLGRRNEKLFFGSGTQLSVL.

In its sample, this clone was seen many times. The genes are TRBV19 and TRBJ2-3, with D tentatively TRBD2 (6 bases). Trimming left V 7 bases short and J 1 base short, with 12 bases between. CDR3 length equals 14 residues. From germline, CDR1 is LNHDA and CDR2 SQIVND (reference sequence). CDR3 residues: CASNGPGGTDTQYF. DNA of the CDR3: TGTGCCAGTAACGGACCGGGGGGCACAGATACGCAGTATTTT.

The rearrangement uses TRBV6-5 and TRBJ2-5; maybe TRBD1 (6 bases). The germline V and J ends were trimmed by 6 bases and 1 base, with 9 bases remaining between them. This CDR3 is 13 amino acids long. Looked up from germline, CDR1 is MNHEY and CDR2 is SVGAGI. The CDR3 bases are TGTGCCAGCAGACGACAGGTCCAAGAGACCCAGTACTTC. Its translation: CASRRQVQETQYF.

V gene TRBV19 combines with J gene TRBJ2-3, with 8 bases identical to TRBD1. The germline CDR1 and CDR2 sequences are LNHDA and SQIVND (reference sequence). Trimming at V came to 5 bases and at J to 11 bases, leaving 9 bases not matched to a gene. This CDR3 has 13 residues. CDR3 in DNA: TGTGCCAGTAGTTTTGACAGGGGCTTTAAGCAGTATTTT. This translates into CASSFDRGFKQYF.

V gene TRBV6-1 combines with J gene TRBJ2-7; 9 nucleotides match TRBD2. Germline V gene data show CDR1 as MNHNS and CDR2 as SASEGT. This CDR3 region has 17 residues. Trimming removed 0 bases from V and 3 bases from J; junction bases left unmatched: 9. The CDR3 here is CASSEARSERGVYEQYF. CDR3 nucleotides: TGTGCCAGCAGTGAAGCGCGGTCCGAGCGGGGGGTCTACGAGCAGTACTTC.

This clone has just one count. The V and J genes are TRBV5-1 and TRBJ1-5; D possibly corresponds to TRBD1 (5 bases). This CDR3 has 15 amino acids. V shed 2 bases and J shed 6 bases, with 15 bases lying between them. Germline V gene sequence: CDR1 SGHRS, CDR2 YFSETQ. For the CDR3, the DNA is TGCGCCAGCAGCTTCCTGGGGGGGAGAAGTCAGCCCCAGCATTTT. This codes for CASSFLGGRSQPQHF.

This chain uses TRBV5-1 with TRBJ2-3, with 12 bases identical to TRBD2. After removal of 5 bases from V and 8 bases from J, the junction contained 12 bases not matched to a gene. Germline values: CDR1 SGHRS, CDR2 YFSETQ. The CDR3 is 16 residues long. In DNA form, the CDR3 reads TGCGCCAGCAGTGTCGAGACTAGCGGGGGCCGGGGTACGCAGTATTTT. Translated: CASSVETSGGRGTQYF.

The J gene is TRBJ1-6, the V gene TRBV5-1; TRBD1 aligns across 7 bases. The CDR3 sequence is 14 residues long. Per the germline V gene, CDR1 is SGHRS and CDR2 is YFSETQ. Trimming at V came to 4 bases and at J to 7 bases, leaving 5 bases not matched to a gene. CDR3 sequence (DNA): TGCGCCAGCAGCCGTGACAGGGCAAATTCACCCCTCCACTTT. Its protein is CASSRDRANSPLHF.

The gene calls are TRBV24-1 and TRBJ1-5; D gene ambiguous. The CDR3 runs to 12 residues. Germline CDR1 is KGHDR and CDR2 is SFDVKD. V gave up 7 bases and J gave up 4 bases, with 7 bases separating them. The CDR3 DNA reads as TGTGCCACCAGCGGGGATAATCAGCCCCAGCATTTT. Translation gives CATSGDNQPQHF.

The rearrangement links TRBV4-3 to TRBJ2-3, with D unresolved. Trimming shortened V by 0 bases and J by 6 bases, and 7 bases separated the two germline ends. CDR1 is LGHNA, CDR2 YSLEER, per germline. This CDR3 spans 13 amino acids. The CDR3 DNA follows: TGCGCCAGCAGCCAAGATCGATGGGATACGCAGTATTTT. It codes for CASSQDRWDTQYF.

The DNA for the CDR3 is TGCGCCAGCAGCTTGAGTAAGACTGACTATGGCTACACCTTC. Translated, it gives CASSLSKTDYGYTF. The chain couples TRBV5-1 to TRBJ1-2; no clear D gene. CDR3 length: 14 amino acids. CDR1 and CDR2 from the germline V gene are SGHRS and YFSETQ. V was trimmed by 1 base and J by 3 bases, leaving 10 bases between them.

V gene TRBV19 combines with J gene TRBJ2-5, with 11 bases lining up with TRBD2. This CDR3 region has 17 residues. V shed 4 bases and J 3 bases; nucleotides not matched to a gene: 10. From germline, CDR1 is LNHDA and CDR2 SQIVND (reference sequence). The CDR3 nucleotides read TGTGCCAGTAGTAGATCGTTTAGCGGGAGGGCCGAAGAGACCCAGTACTTC. It translates to CASSRSFSGRAEETQYF.

This clone was picked up one time. V and J are TRBV3-1 (or the pseudogene TRBV3-2) and TRBJ2-1; the D is unclear. V lost 0 bases and J lost 7, with 22 bases in between. The CDR3 runs 18 residues. The germline CDR1 and CDR2 sequences are LGHDT and YNNKEL (reference sequence). DNA for the CDR3: TGTGCCAGCAGCCAAGATGCGGTAGGCAACAATTTGGCTAATGAGCAGTTCTTC. This gives the protein CASSQDAVGNNLANEQFF.

The chain employs TRBV7-6 and TRBJ2-7, with 9 bases identical to TRBD1. With V trimmed by 3 bases and J by 6 bases, 6 bases remained unmatched. There are 14 residues in the CDR3. Germline loops: CDR1 SGHVS, CDR2 FNYEAQ. The CDR3 DNA follows: TGTGCCAGCAGCTTGGGGGACAGGGCCCTCGAGCAGTACTTC. This gives the protein CASSLGDRALEQYF.

DNA of the CDR3: TGTGCCAGCGCCTGGGGGAGGGGCCTGAGTTCACCCCTCCACTTT. This translates into CASAWGRGLSSPLHF. The chain has TRBV7-9 and TRBJ1-6; D may be TRBD1 (5 bases). Trimming removed 8 bases from V and 9 bases from J, with 20 bases in between. This CDR3 is built from 15 residues. Germline assignment: CDR1 SEHNR and CDR2 FQNEAQ (reference sequence).

The chain uses TRBV2 and TRBJ2-1; D uncertain. From germline, CDR1 is SNHLY and CDR2 FYNNEI. The V end lost 7 bases, the J end lost 4 bases, and 5 bases lay between the germline ends. This CDR3 has 11 residues. The CDR3 DNA reads TGTGCCAGCACGGAGTACAATGAGCAGTTCTTC. Protein: CASTEYNEQFF.

The chain uses TRBV7-8 and TRBJ1-2, with D possibly matching TRBD1 (6 bases). The length of the CDR3 is 16 residues. V was cut by 6 bases and J by 3 bases, with 20 bases left in between. Germline CDR1 is SGHVS and CDR2 is FQNEAQ. CDR3 sequence: CASSRTGSFVDYGYTF. For the CDR3, the DNA is TGTGCCAGCAGTCGAACAGGGTCATTTGTAGACTATGGCTACACCTTC. The full variable domain, its missing parts supplied by reference TRBV7-8 and TRBJ1-2, is GAGVSQSPRYKVAKRGQDVALRCDPISGHVSLFWYQQALGQGPEFLTYFQNEAQLDKSGLPSDRFFAERPEGSVSTLKIQRTQQEDSAVYLCASSRTGSFVDYGYTFGSGTRLTVV.